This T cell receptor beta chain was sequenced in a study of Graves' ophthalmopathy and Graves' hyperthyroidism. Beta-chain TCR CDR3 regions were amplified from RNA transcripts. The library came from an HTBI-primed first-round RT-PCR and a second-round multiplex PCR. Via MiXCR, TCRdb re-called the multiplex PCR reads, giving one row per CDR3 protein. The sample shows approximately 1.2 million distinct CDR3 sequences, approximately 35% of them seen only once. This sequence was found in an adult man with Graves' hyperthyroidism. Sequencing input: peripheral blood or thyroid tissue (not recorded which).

This CDR3 is CASSPSTADRLFF. CDR3 coding DNA: TGTGCCAGCAGTCCCTCTACCGCTGACAGGCTGTTTTTT. The rearrangement links TRBV3-1 to TRBJ2-2; D possibly corresponds to TRBD1 (5 bases). CDR3 size: 13 residues. Trimming left V 6 bases short and J 13 bases short, with 18 bases between. Germline assignment: CDR1 LGHDT and CDR2 YNNKEL (reference sequence). Complete variable domain (other parts from reference TRBV3-1 and TRBJ2-2): DTAVSQTPKYLVTQMGNDKSIKCEQNLGHDTMYWYKQDSKKFLKIMFSYNNKELIINETVPNRFSPKSPDKAHLNLHINSLELGDSAVYFCASSPSTADRLFFGEGSRLTVL.